The rows below give T cell receptor beta chains drawn from one sample of a study of cytomegalovirus exposure and HLA in healthy donors. Profiled with immunoSEQ multiplex PCR; TCRdb holds only in-frame clones, not every one. The sample lists 200,000 or so clones, about four fifths occurring once. Sequenced material: PBMCs. The receptors come from a man younger than 35 in good health and CMV-seropositive. CDR3s include the opening cysteine and the closing phenylalanine or tryptophan. A D gene is named only where the DNA matches it firmly. Size is stated for part of the rows, as once, few or many counts, or as a class when the clone is expanded.

j_gene | v_gene | d_gene | abundance | CDR3aa | CDR3nt
TRBJ1-2 | TRBV29-1 | TRBD1 | NA | CSVDGAIGDSKNTNYGYTF | TGCAGCGTTGATGGGGCTATCGGGGACAGCAAAAATACTAACTATGGCTACACCTTC
TRBJ2-1 | TRBV6-4 | TRBD2 | NA | CASSVAGGSEQFF | TGTGCCAGCAGTGTGGCGGGAGGGTCCGAGCAGTTCTTC
TRBJ2-7 | TRBV19 | TRBD2 | NA | CASSIGTSGSYEQYF | TGTGCCAGTAGTATAGGGACTAGCGGGAGCTACGAGCAGTACTTC
TRBJ1-5 | TRBV6-5 | TRBD1 | NA | CASSPDRGRGPQHF | TGTGCCAGCAGTCCCGACAGGGGCCGGGGGCCCCAGCATTTT
TRBJ2-2 | TRBV29-1 | TRBD1 | NA | CSVGETGGAIGELFF | TGCAGCGTTGGGGAGACAGGGGGCGCCATCGGGGAGCTGTTTTTT
TRBJ2-1 | TRBV28 | TRBD2 | NA | CASSSPRTARLAGGEQFF | TGTGCCAGCAGTTCCCCTCGGACAGCCAGACTAGCGGGAGGTGAGCAGTTCTTC
TRBJ2-1 | TRBV30 | NA | once | CAWGLSYYNEQFF | TGTGCCTGGGGACTATCGTACTACAATGAGCAGTTCTTC
TRBJ2-5 | TRBV6-5 | TRBD1 | NA | CASSYLQGVEFETQYF | TGTGCCAGCAGTTACCTCCAGGGGGTGGAGTTCGAGACCCAGTACTTC
TRBJ2-5 | TRBV27 | TRBD2 | NA | CASSPRGGLRTQYF | TGTGCCAGCAGTCCCCGGGGGGGACTACGGACCCAGTACTTC
TRBJ1-2 | TRBV28 | NA | NA | CASSPPGAPRADYGYTF | TGTGCCAGCAGCCCCCCGGGAGCCCCCAGGGCGGACTATGGCTACACCTTC
TRBJ2-3 | TRBV9 | TRBD2 | NA | CASSAPTSGRDLSTDTQYF | TGTGCCAGCAGCGCCCCGACTAGCGGGAGAGACCTTAGCACAGATACGCAGTATTTT
TRBJ2-7 | TRBV9 | TRBD2 | NA | CASSSGGWTHYEQYF | TGTGCCAGCAGCTCGGGGGGGTGGACCCACTACGAGCAGTACTTC
TRBJ2-3 | TRBV7-9 | TRBD1 | once | CASSLRGAGGRTDTQYF | TGTGCCAGCAGCCTTCGCGGGGCAGGGGGCCGCACAGATACGCAGTATTTT
TRBJ2-2 | TRBV30 | NA | once | CAWSADTGELFF | TGTGCCTGGAGTGCAGACACCGGGGAGCTGTTTTTT
TRBJ2-7 | TRBV28 | TRBD2 | NA | CASSLGSGRCSF | TGTGCCAGCAGTTTAGGTAGCGGGAGATGTTCCTTC
TRBJ1-5 | TRBV19 | TRBD1 | NA | CASSLGTGANQPQHF | TGTGCCAGTAGTCTGGGGACAGGAGCCAATCAGCCCCAGCATTTT
TRBJ1-4 | TRBV6-1 | NA | NA | CASSTGWGNEKLFF | TGTGCCAGCAGTACAGGGTGGGGTAATGAAAAACTGTTTTTT
TRBJ2-2 | TRBV30 | TRBD2 | once | CAWSGGLAGGSDTGELFF | TGTGCCTGGAGTGGGGGACTAGCGGGAGGGTCGGACACCGGGGAGCTGTTTTTT
TRBJ2-2 | TRBV7-9 | NA | NA | CASSSSGTGYTGELFF | TGTGCCAGCAGCTCCTCCGGGACTGGCTACACCGGGGAGCTGTTTTTT
TRBJ1-4 | TRBV30 | NA | NA | CAWKEFEEKLFF | TGTGCCTGGAAGGAGTTTGAGGAAAAACTGTTTTTT
TRBJ2-7 | TRBV7-2 | TRBD2 | NA | CASSLARRETTYEQYF | TGTGCCAGCAGCTTAGCGCGGCGGGAGACCACCTACGAGCAGTACTTC
TRBJ2-7 | TRBV4-2 | NA | NA | CASSQDGGGGSYEQYF | TGTGCCAGCAGCCAAGATGGGGGGGGCGGGTCCTACGAGCAGTACTTC
TRBJ2-7 | TRBV5-1 | NA | NA | CASSLGWTSAEQYF | TGCGCCAGCAGCCTGGGGTGGACTTCCGCCGAGCAGTACTTC